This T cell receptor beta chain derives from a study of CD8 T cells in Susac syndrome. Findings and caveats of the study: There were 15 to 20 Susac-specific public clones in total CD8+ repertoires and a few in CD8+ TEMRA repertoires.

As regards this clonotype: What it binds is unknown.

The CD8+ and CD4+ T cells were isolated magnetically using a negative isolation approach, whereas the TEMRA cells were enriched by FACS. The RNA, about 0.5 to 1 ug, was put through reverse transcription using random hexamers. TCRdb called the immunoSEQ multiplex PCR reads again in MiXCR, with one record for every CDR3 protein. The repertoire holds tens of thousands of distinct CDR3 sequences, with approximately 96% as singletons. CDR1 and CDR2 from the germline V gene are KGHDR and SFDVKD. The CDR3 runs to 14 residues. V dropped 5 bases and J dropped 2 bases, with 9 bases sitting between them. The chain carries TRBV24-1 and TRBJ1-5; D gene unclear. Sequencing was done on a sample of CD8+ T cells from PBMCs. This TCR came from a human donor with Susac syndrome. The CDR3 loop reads CATSVSSGNQPQHF. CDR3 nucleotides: TGTGCCACCAGTGTGAGTAGCGGCAATCAGCCCCAGCATTTT.